This TCR beta chain emerged from a study of blood T cell repertoires in COVID-19. At the level of the study: Acute and convalescent COVID-19 samples came from the United States, Italy and Spain. T cells, B-cell-depleted T cells, or PBMCs provided the cDNA or gDNA that served as material.

There are a few counts of this clone. At one of its ends the junction is not consistent with the germline gene, which may arise from a read error. The germline gives CDR1 SGHRS, CDR2 YFSETQ. The CDR3 is 15 amino acids. Per the authors' pipeline: How many nucleated cells were present was estimated from reference gene primer amplification. The assay was immunoSEQ multiplex PCR, and TCRdb's table has in-frame clones only and misses some. V and J calls and clone size are copied from that table; D and trimming were computed from the DNA. The table has 150,000 to 200,000 clones, under 90% seen once. The sample taken for sequencing was peripheral blood. This clonotype was sampled from a human donor in a cohort sampled during active COVID-19. The chain employs TRBV5-1 and TRBJ1-6, with 7 nucleotides matching TRBD1. This chain's CDR3 is CASSLSQGYSSPLHF. The CDR3 DNA follows: TGCGCCAGCAGCTTGTCACAGGGGTATAGTTCACCCCTCCACTTT.